These 30 T cell receptor beta chains were all obtained from the same sample, sequenced in a study of blood T cell repertoires in COVID-19. This table comes from immunoSEQ multiplex PCR, and its TCRdb copy is limited to in-frame clones, with some not included. The sample consists of nearly 35,000 clones, around 84% of them appearing once. Sequencing was performed on peripheral blood. The receptors come from a man in his 70s with acute or convalescent COVID-19.

This chain uses TRBV7-9 with TRBJ2-7, with 7 bases lining up with TRBD1. Trimming at V came to 3 bases and at J to 5 bases, leaving 10 bases not matched to a gene. The CDR3 has 15 residues. CDR1 is SEHNR, CDR2 FQNEAQ, per germline (reference sequence). CDR3 region: CASSFARTGSNEQYF. The CDR3 nucleotides are TGTGCCAGCAGCTTCGCCCGGACAGGTAGTAACGAGCAGTACTTC.

This rearrangement joins TRBV7-9 to TRBJ2-1, with 8 nucleotides matching TRBD1. The CDR3 loop spans 14 amino acids. The trim removed 5 bases at V and 8 bases at J, leaving 8 bases unmatched. Germline-derived CDR1 and CDR2 are SEHNR and FQNEAQ (reference sequence). The CDR3 DNA follows: TGTGCCAGCAGCCTTCGGACAGGGTCGCATGAGCAGTTCTTC. Amino acid sequence: CASSLRTGSHEQFF.

The V and J genes are TRBV6-4 and TRBJ1-5, with TRBD1 matching 8 bases. The CDR3 consists of 13 residues. Germline CDR1 reads MRHNA; CDR2 reads SNTAGT. V shed 4 bases and J 5 bases; nucleotides not matched to a gene: 1. The CDR3 DNA reads as TGTGCCAGCAGTGTGGACAGGGATCAGCCCCAGCATTTT. This translates into CASSVDRDQPQHF.

The chain is built from TRBV3-1 (or the pseudogene TRBV3-2) and TRBJ1-4; 9 bases are a match to TRBD1. J was trimmed by 7 bases and V by 5 bases; bases with no gene match: 11. Germline V gives CDR1 LGHDT, CDR2 YNNKEL (reference sequence). CDR3 size: 16 residues. CDR3 residues: CASSSTGGSFGEKLFF. The DNA for the CDR3 is TGTGCCAGCAGCTCGACAGGGGGGAGCTTTGGTGAAAAACTGTTTTTT.

The rearrangement links TRBV29-1 to TRBJ2-3; the D is unclear. This CDR3 has 14 residues. V shed 4 bases and J shed 5 bases, with 16 bases lying between them. Germline CDR1 is SQVTM and CDR2 is ANQGSEA. The CDR3 loop reads CSVGSYPHLDTQYF. The DNA for the CDR3 is TGCAGCGTTGGTTCTTATCCCCACTTAGATACGCAGTATTTT.

The chain carries TRBV5-6 and TRBJ2-7; 10 positions match TRBD1. The germline CDR1 and CDR2 sequences are SGHDT and YYEEEE. V trimming: 2 bases; J trimming: 3 bases; junction bases outside the gene matches: 5. The CDR3 is 15 amino acids. The CDR3 nucleotides are TGTGCCAGCAGCTTCCGACAGGGGGCCTACTACGAGCAGTACTTC. As protein: CASSFRQGAYYEQYF.

The rearrangement uses TRBV7-8 and TRBJ2-2; no definite D call. Trimming took 3 bases from V and 0 from J, leaving 11 bases between them. The CDR3 runs to 16 residues. Germline CDR1 reads SGHVS; CDR2 reads FQNEAQ. Written as DNA, the CDR3 is TGTGCCAGCAGCTTTCTGCGGAGATCGAACACCGGGGAGCTGTTTTTT. Amino acid sequence: CASSFLRRSNTGELFF.

This chain links TRBV7-7 with TRBJ1-1, with D possibly being TRBD1 (6 bases). The CDR3 runs to 13 residues. V was clipped by 5 bases and J by 1 base, with 8 bases between them. Per germline, CDR1 SSHAT and CDR2 FNYEAQ (reference sequence). The CDR3 spells CASSLDRNTEAFF. CDR3 nucleotides: TGTGCCAGCAGCCTGGACAGGAACACTGAAGCTTTCTTT.

V is TRBV3-1 (or the pseudogene TRBV3-2) and J is TRBJ1-5; D gene uncertain. This CDR3 has 15 residues. From germline, CDR1 is LGHDT and CDR2 YNNKEL (reference sequence). With 0 bases removed from V and 1 base from J, the gap between germline ends came to 7 bases. The CDR3 DNA reads TGTGCCAGCAGCCAAGACTCACTAAGCAATCAGCCCCAGCATTTT. This gives the protein CASSQDSLSNQPQHF.

The J gene is TRBJ2-2, the V gene TRBV6-5; possible D gene TRBD1, 6 bases. V gave up 8 bases and J gave up 1 base, with 8 bases separating them. The CDR3 is 13 residues long. Germline V gives CDR1 MNHEY, CDR2 SVGAGI. The CDR3 loop reads CASRQENTGELFF. The CDR3 DNA reads as TGTGCCAGCCGACAGGAGAACACCGGGGAGCTGTTTTTT.

This chain links TRBV5-5 with TRBJ2-2; TRBD2 is a possible D gene (5 bases). The CDR3 length is 16 residues. CDR1 and CDR2 from the germline V gene are SGHKS and YYEKEE (reference sequence). V lost 3 bases and J 0 bases, leaving 12 bases between the germline ends. The chain's CDR3 is CASSSTGITNTGELFF. Here the CDR3 DNA reads TGTGCCAGCAGCTCCACCGGGATTACGAACACCGGGGAGCTGTTTTTT.

This rearrangement joins TRBV7-2 to TRBJ2-7; weak D call: TRBD2 (6 bases). Germline V CDR1 and CDR2: SGHTA, FQGNSA. The V and J ends lost 1 base and 0 bases respectively, with 7 bases between them. The CDR3 covers 14 residues. The CDR3 reads CASSLVEGSYEQYF. DNA of the CDR3: TGTGCCAGCAGCTTAGTGGAGGGCTCCTACGAGCAGTACTTC.

The rearrangement links TRBV7-2 to TRBJ1-4; 7 nucleotides line up with TRBD1. The germline V gene has CDR1 SGHTA and CDR2 FQGNSA. V lost 3 bases, J lost 6 bases, and 4 bases stayed unmatched. The CDR3 runs to 14 residues. CDR3 residues: CASSFRQGYEKLFF. CDR3 nucleotide sequence: TGTGCCAGCAGCTTTAGACAGGGCTATGAAAAACTGTTTTTT.

This clone came up a few times. The chain is built from TRBV24-1 and TRBJ2-5; 14 nucleotides align to TRBD2. The CDR3 covers 16 residues. CDR1 is KGHDR and CDR2 is SFDVKD in the germline V gene. V was clipped by 5 bases and J by 4 bases; unmatched bases: 5. Here the CDR3 DNA reads TGTGCCACCAGTGCAGGACTAGCGGGGGGTGGAGAGACCCAGTACTTC. As protein: CATSAGLAGGGETQYF.

The V gene is TRBV18, the J gene TRBJ1-6; the match to TRBD1 covers 10 bases. Unmatched junction bases numbered 7, after V lost 8 bases and J lost 9 bases. CDR1 KGHSH and CDR2 LQKENI come from the germline V gene. This CDR3 has 14 amino acids. CDR3 bases: TGTGCCAGCAACCGGGGGGACAGGGGTTCACCCCTCCACTTT. This translates into CASNRGDRGSPLHF.

This chain links TRBV4-1 with TRBJ1-6, with D tentatively TRBD1 (5 bases). Germline values: CDR1 MGHRA, CDR2 YSYEKL. V was pared by 0 bases and J by 8 bases, with 14 bases between. The length of the CDR3 is 16 residues. The CDR3 region has the DNA TGCGCCAGCAGCCAAGATCCCGGGGGTAGGGATTCACCCCTCCACTTT. It is translated as CASSQDPGGRDSPLHF.

Many counts were recorded for this clone. The CDR3 DNA sequence: TGTGCCAGTAGTATAGGCACAGGGGGCCTCAAAAACATTCAGTACTTC. Protein product: CASSIGTGGLKNIQYF. V and J are TRBV19 and TRBJ2-4; TRBD1 agrees at 9 bases. The CDR3 runs 16 residues. Germline CDR1 is LNHDA and CDR2 is SQIVND (reference sequence). Trimming at V came to 1 base and at J to 3 bases, leaving 4 bases not matched to a gene.

The chain employs TRBV6-2 or TRBV6-3 and TRBJ1-2; TRBD1 might be the D (5 bases). The germline V gene has CDR1 MNHEY and CDR2 SVGEGT. CDR3 length equals 16 residues. Trimming took 6 bases from V and 3 from J, leaving 20 bases between them. The CDR3 protein is CASSSYFGAGDYGYTF. Written as DNA, the CDR3 is TGTGCCAGCAGCAGTTACTTTGGGGCTGGTGACTATGGCTACACCTTC.

The chain carries TRBV14 and TRBJ1-1; weak D call: TRBD1 (6 bases). Trimming took 4 bases from V and 4 from J, leaving 10 bases between them. Germline CDR1 is SGHDN and CDR2 is FVKESK. The CDR3 consists of 13 residues. CDR3 sequence reads: CASSRGPGTEAFF. CDR3 nucleotide sequence: TGTGCCAGCAGCCGGGGGCCGGGCACTGAAGCTTTCTTT.

The chain joins TRBV19 to TRBJ1-6; 7 nucleotides align to TRBD1. CDR1 and CDR2 from the germline V gene are LNHDA and SQIVND (reference sequence). This CDR3 is 19 amino acids long. Trimming at V came to 4 bases and at J to 0 bases, leaving 12 bases not matched to a gene. The CDR3 loop is CASSTRTGGTFSYNSPLHF. The CDR3 DNA follows: TGTGCCAGTAGTACCCGGACAGGAGGGACCTTCTCCTATAATTCACCCCTCCACTTT.

This sequence joins TRBV28 and TRBJ2-7, with D possibly TRBD1 on 6 matching bases. This CDR3 has 13 amino acids. CDR1 is MDHEN, CDR2 SYDVKM, per germline. V shed 8 bases and J shed 3 bases, with 14 bases lying between them. CDR3 in amino acids: CASCPGTFYEQYF. The DNA of the CDR3 is TGTGCCAGCTGCCCCGGGACATTCTACGAGCAGTACTTC.

This chain links TRBV30 with TRBJ2-4, with TRBD1 identical over 7 bases. The germline CDR1 and CDR2 sequences are GTSNPN and SVGIG (reference sequence). This CDR3 comprises 15 residues. Trimming cost V 1 base and J 6 bases; bases outside gene matches: 9. CDR3 in DNA: TGTGCCTGGAGTGCTCAGACAGGGATAGGAAACATTCAGTACTTC. This gives the protein CAWSAQTGIGNIQYF.

The chain couples TRBV7-6 to TRBJ2-7; D gene unclear. CDR1 SGHVS and CDR2 FNYEAQ come from the germline V gene. The CDR3 spans 13 residues. Trimming took 2 bases from V and 0 from J, leaving 5 bases between them. CDR3 in amino acids: CASSLTSSYEQYF. As DNA, the CDR3 is TGTGCCAGCAGCTTAACGAGCTCCTACGAGCAGTACTTC.

V usage is TRBV27 and J usage is TRBJ2-3; D is possibly TRBD1 (5 bases). V gave up 3 bases and J gave up 4 bases, with 14 bases separating them. The CDR3 is 15 amino acids. Looked up from germline, CDR1 is MNHEY and CDR2 is SMNVEV (reference sequence). The DNA for the CDR3 is TGTGCCAGCAGTTTGGATGCAGGGCCGGCAGATACGCAGTATTTT. Residues: CASSLDAGPADTQYF.

The count of this clone is one. The V and J genes are TRBV27 and TRBJ1-1, with D maybe TRBD1 (5 bases). Germline V gives CDR1 MNHEY, CDR2 SMNVEV (reference sequence). The CDR3 runs to 14 residues. V was pared by 7 bases and J by 4 bases, with 16 bases between. The CDR3 nucleotides are TGTGCCAGCACCCTCTCCCCAGGGCTCACTGAAGCTTTCTTT. Its protein is CASTLSPGLTEAFF.

V is TRBV6-5 and J is TRBJ1-3, with TRBD1 matching over 7 bases. Looked up from germline, CDR1 is MNHEY and CDR2 is SVGAGI. The CDR3 runs to 15 residues. Losses at the gene ends were 6 bases for V and 5 bases for J; bases not matched to a gene: 10. The CDR3 sequence: CASSDGGGGRNTIYF. As DNA, the CDR3 is TGTGCCAGCAGCGACGGAGGGGGCGGCAGAAACACCATATATTTT.

This chain uses TRBV9 with TRBJ1-1, with a tentative D call TRBD1 (6 bases). The CDR3 length is 14 residues. The ends were cut back, 4 bases at V and 1 base at J, with 11 bases in the middle. Germline assignment: CDR1 SGDLS and CDR2 YYNGEE. The CDR3, as DNA: TGTGCCAGCAGCTACCTGGGGGCGAACACTGAAGCTTTCTTT. Amino acids: CASSYLGANTEAFF.

This chain uses TRBV5-4 with TRBJ1-5; perhaps TRBD1 as D (6 bases). Germline CDR1 reads SGHNT; CDR2 reads YYREEE (reference sequence). This CDR3 is built from 16 residues. Trimming pared 2 bases from V and 1 base from J, leaving 13 bases between. The DNA for the CDR3 is TGTGCCAGCAGCTTTAGTCAAGGGGGAAGCAATCAGCCCCAGCATTTT. It specifies CASSFSQGGSNQPQHF.

The chain has TRBV7-8 and TRBJ1-4, with 8 nucleotides matching TRBD1. The V gene's germline CDR1 is SGHVS and CDR2 FQNEAQ. V shed 1 base, J shed 8 bases, and the junction held 6 bases outside the gene matches. The CDR3 has 15 amino acids. CDR3 in DNA: TGTGCCAGCAGCTTAGGGACAGGGATTGGAGAAAAACTGTTTTTT. Amino acid sequence: CASSLGTGIGEKLFF.

This chain links TRBV19 with TRBJ2-3, with D unresolved. CDR3 length: 13 residues. Germline V gene sequence: CDR1 LNHDA, CDR2 SQIVND (reference sequence). Trimming took 3 bases from V and 4 from J, leaving 8 bases between them. CDR3 in DNA: TGTGCCAGTAGTATGAACTACCCAGATACGCAGTATTTT. This encodes CASSMNYPDTQYF.